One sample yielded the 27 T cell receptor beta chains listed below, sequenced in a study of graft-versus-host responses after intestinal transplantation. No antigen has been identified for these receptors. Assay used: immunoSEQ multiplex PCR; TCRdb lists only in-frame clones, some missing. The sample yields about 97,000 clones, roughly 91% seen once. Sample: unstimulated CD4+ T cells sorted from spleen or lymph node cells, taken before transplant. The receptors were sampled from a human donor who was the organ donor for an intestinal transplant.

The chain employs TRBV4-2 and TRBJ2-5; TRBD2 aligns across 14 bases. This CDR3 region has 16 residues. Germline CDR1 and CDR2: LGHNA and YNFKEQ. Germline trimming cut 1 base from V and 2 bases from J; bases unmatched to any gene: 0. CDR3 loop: CASSQGLAGGQETQYF. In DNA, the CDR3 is TGTGCCAGCAGCCAAGGACTAGCGGGGGGGCAAGAGACCCAGTACTTC.

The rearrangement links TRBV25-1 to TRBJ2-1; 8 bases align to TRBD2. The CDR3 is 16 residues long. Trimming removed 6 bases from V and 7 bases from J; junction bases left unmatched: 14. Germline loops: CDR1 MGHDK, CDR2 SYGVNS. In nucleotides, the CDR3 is TGTGCCAGCAGCCAAAGCGGGGGCCGGGGCCAAAATGAGCAGTTCTTC. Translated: CASSQSGGRGQNEQFF.

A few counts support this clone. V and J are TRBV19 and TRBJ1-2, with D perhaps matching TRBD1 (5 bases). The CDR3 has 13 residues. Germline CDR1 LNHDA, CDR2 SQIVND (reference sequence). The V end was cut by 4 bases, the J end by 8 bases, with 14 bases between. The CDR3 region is CASSKTVVPGYTF. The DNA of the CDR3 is TGTGCCAGTAGTAAGACAGTTGTGCCCGGCTACACCTTC.

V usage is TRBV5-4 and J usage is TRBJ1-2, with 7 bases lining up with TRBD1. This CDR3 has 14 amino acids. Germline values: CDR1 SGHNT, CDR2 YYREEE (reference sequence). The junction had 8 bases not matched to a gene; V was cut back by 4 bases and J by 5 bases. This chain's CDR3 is CASSRGQEFYGYTF. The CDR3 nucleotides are TGTGCCAGCAGCCGCGGACAGGAATTTTATGGCTACACCTTC.

This CDR3 is CASSYAGRGNTIYF. The DNA of the CDR3 is TGTGCCAGCAGTTACGCGGGGAGAGGAAACACCATATATTTT. The chain uses TRBV6-5 and TRBJ1-3; D gene unclear. Germline V gives CDR1 MNHEY, CDR2 SVGAGI. The CDR3 is made up of 14 amino acids. The V and J ends lost 2 bases and 4 bases respectively, with 9 bases between them.

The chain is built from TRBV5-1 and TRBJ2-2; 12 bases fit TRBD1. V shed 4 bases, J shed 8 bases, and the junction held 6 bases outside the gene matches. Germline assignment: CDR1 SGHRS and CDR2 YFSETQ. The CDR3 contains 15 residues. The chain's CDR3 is CASSPGQGAMGELFF. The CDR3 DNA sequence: TGCGCCAGCAGCCCGGGACAGGGGGCGATGGGGGAGCTGTTTTTT.

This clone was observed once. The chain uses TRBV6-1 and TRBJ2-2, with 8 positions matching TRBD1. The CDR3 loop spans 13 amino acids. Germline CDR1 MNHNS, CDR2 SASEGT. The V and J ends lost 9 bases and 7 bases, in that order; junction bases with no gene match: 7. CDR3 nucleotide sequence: TGTGCCAGTAAACAGGGGGGAATCGGGGAGCTGTTTTTT. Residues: CASKQGGIGELFF.

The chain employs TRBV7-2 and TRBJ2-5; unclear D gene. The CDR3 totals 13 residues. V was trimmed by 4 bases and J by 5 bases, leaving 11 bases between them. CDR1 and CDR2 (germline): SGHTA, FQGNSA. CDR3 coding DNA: TGTGCCAGCAGCTCGCGAGGCACGGAGACCCAGTACTTC. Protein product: CASSSRGTETQYF. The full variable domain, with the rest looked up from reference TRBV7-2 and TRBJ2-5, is GAGVSQSPSNKVTEKGKDVELRCDPISGHTALYWYRQSLGQGLEFLIYFQGNSAPDKSGLPSDRFSAERTGGSVSTLTIQRTQQEDSAVYLCASSSRGTETQYFGPGTRLLVL.

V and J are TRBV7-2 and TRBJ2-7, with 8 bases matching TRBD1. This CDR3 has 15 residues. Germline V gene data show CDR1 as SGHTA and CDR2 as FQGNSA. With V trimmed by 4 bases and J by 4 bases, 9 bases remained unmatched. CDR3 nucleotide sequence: TGTGCCAGCAGCTCCCCGGACAGGGCAGCATACGAGCAGTACTTC. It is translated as CASSSPDRAAYEQYF. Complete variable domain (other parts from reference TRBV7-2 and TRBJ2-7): GAGVSQSPSNKVTEKGKDVELRCDPISGHTALYWYRQSLGQGLEFLIYFQGNSAPDKSGLPSDRFSAERTGGSVSTLTIQRTQQEDSAVYLCASSSPDRAAYEQYFGPGTRLTVT.

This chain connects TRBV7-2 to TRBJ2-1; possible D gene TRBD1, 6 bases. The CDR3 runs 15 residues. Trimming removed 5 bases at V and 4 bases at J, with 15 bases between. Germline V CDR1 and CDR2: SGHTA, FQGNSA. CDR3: CASSAQGRLYNEQFF. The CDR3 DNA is TGTGCCAGCAGCGCACAGGGTAGGTTGTACAATGAGCAGTTCTTC.

The CDR3 sequence is CASSITGINQPQHF. DNA of the CDR3: TGTGCCAGCAGTATAACAGGGATCAATCAGCCCCAGCATTTT. The chain couples TRBV2 to TRBJ1-5; the D gene is possibly TRBD1 (6 bases). Germline CDR1 SNHLY, CDR2 FYNNEI. V dropped 5 bases and J dropped 3 bases, with 11 bases sitting between them. CDR3 size: 14 residues.

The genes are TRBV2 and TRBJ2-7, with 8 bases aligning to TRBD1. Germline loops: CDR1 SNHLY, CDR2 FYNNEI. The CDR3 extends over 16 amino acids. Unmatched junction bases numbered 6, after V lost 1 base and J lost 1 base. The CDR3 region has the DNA TGTGCCAGCAGTGAAGGGCCAGGGGGCTTATCCTACGAGCAGTACTTC. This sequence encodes CASSEGPGGLSYEQYF.

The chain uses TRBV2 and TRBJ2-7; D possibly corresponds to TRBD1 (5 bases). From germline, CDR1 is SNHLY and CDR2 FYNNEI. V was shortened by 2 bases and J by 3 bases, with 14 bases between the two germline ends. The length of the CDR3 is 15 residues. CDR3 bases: TGTGCCAGCAGTGAAACGTGGCAGGGTGTCTACGAGCAGTACTTC. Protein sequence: CASSETWQGVYEQYF.

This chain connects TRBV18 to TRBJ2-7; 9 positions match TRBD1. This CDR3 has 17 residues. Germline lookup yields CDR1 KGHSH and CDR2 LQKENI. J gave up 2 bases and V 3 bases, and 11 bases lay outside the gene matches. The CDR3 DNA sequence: TGTGCCAGCTCACCTCAAGAAAATACAGGGGGCCCCTACGAGCAGTACTTC. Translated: CASSPQENTGGPYEQYF.

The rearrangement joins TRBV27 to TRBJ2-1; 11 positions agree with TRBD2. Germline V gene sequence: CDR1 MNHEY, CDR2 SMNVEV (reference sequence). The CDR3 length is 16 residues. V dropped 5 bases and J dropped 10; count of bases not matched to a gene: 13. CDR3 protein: CASSRTLSGGVREQFF. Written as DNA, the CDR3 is TGTGCCAGCAGTAGAACGCTTAGCGGGGGGGTACGAGAGCAGTTCTTC.

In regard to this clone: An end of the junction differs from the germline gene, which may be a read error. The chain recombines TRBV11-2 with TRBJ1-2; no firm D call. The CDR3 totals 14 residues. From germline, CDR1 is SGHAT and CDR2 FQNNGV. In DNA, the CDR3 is TGTGCCAGCAACTTAGAGGCTCCTCGGGGTGGCTACACCTTC. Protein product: CASNLEAPRGGYTF.

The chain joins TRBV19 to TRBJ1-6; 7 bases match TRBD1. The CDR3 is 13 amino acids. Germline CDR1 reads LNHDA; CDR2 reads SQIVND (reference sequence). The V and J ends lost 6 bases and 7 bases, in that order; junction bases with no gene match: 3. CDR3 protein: CASRQQGNSPLHF. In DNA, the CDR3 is TGTGCCAGTAGACAACAGGGGAATTCACCCCTCCACTTT.

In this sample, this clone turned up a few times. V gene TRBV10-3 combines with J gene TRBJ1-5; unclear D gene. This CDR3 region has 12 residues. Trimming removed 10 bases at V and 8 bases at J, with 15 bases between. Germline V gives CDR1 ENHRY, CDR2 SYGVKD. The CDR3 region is CASANSGEPQHF. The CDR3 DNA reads TGTGCCAGCGCGAACTCCGGGGAGCCCCAGCATTTT.

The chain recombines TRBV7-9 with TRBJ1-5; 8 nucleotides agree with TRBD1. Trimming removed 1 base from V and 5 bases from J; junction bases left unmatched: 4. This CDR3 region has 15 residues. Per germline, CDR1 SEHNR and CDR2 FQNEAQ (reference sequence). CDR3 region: CASSLGQGTDQPQHF. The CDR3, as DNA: TGTGCCAGCAGCTTAGGACAGGGGACTGATCAGCCCCAGCATTTT. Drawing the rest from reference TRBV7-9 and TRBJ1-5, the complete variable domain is DTGVSQNPRHKITKRGQNVTFRCDPISEHNRLYWYRQTLGQGPEFLTYFQNEAQLEKSRLLSDRFSAERPKGSFSTLEIQRTEQGDSAMYLCASSLGQGTDQPQHFGDGTRLSIL.

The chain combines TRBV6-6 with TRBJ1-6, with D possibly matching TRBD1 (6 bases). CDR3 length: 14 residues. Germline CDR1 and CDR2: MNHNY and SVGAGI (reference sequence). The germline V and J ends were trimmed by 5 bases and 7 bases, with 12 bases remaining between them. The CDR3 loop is CASSRITGNSPLHF. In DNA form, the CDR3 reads TGTGCCAGCAGTAGGATCACAGGGAATTCACCCCTCCACTTT.

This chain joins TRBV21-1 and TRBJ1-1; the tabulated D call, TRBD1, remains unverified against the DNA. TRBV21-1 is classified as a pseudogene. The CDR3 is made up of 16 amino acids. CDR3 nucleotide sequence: TGTGCCAGCAGCAAAGAGGGCGACAGGTGGGGCACTGAAGCTTTCTTT. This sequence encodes CASSKEGDRWGTEAFF.

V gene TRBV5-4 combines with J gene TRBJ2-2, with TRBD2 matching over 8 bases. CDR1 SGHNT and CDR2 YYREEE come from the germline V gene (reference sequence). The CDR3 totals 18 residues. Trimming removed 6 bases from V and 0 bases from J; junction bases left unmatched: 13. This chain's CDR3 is CASIKKGLAGANTGELFF. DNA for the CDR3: TGTGCCAGCATCAAAAAGGGCCTAGCGGGTGCGAACACCGGGGAGCTGTTTTTT.

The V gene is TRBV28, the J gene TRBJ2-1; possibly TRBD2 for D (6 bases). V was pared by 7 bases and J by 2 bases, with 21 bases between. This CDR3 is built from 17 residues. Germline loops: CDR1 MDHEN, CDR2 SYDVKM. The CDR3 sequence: CASTQGGISGAYNEQFF. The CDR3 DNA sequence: TGTGCCAGCACTCAAGGCGGTATTAGCGGCGCCTACAATGAGCAGTTCTTC. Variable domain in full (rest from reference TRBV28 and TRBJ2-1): DVKVTQSSRYLVKRTGEKVFLECVQDMDHENMFWYRQDPGLGLRLIYFSYDVKMKEKGDIPEGYSVSREKKERFSLILESASTNQTSMYLCASTQGGISGAYNEQFFGPGTRLTVL.

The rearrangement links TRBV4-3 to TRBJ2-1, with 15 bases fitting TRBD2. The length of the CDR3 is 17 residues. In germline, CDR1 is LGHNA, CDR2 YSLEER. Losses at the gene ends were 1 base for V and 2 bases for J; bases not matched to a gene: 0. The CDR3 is CASSQGTSGGAYNEQFF. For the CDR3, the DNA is TGCGCCAGCAGCCAAGGGACTAGCGGGGGGGCCTACAATGAGCAGTTCTTC.

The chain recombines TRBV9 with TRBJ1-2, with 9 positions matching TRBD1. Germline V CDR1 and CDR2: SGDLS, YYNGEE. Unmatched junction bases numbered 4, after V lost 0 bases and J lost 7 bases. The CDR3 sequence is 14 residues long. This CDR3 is CASSVEDRGSGYTF. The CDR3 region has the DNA TGTGCCAGCAGCGTAGAAGACAGGGGGTCTGGCTACACCTTC.

The CDR3 nucleotides read TGCGCCAGCAGCTTCGGACTCCCATCTACCAAAAACATTCAGTACTTC. Residues: CASSFGLPSTKNIQYF. The J gene is TRBJ2-4, the V gene TRBV5-1; D might be TRBD2 (5 bases). V dropped 2 bases and J dropped 2 bases, with 14 bases sitting between them. The length of the CDR3 is 16 residues. CDR1 and CDR2 from the germline V gene are SGHRS and YFSETQ.

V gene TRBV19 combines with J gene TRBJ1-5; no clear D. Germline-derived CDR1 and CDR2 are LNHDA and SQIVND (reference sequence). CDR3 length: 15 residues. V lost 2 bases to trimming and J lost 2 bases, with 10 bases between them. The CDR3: CASSIPGRGNQPQHF. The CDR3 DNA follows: TGTGCCAGTAGTATACCGGGGAGGGGCAATCAGCCCCAGCATTTT.